Listed below are T cell receptor beta chains from one sample, sequenced in a study of T cells after posttransplantation cyclophosphamide. Only in-frame clones appear in the TCRdb table, and some are missing; sequencing was by immunoSEQ multiplex PCR. This table holds over 10,000 clones, approximately 2% found once. The sample here was PBMCs, taken after allogeneic stem cell transplant with posttransplant cyclophosphamide. These receptors were collected from a young adult male patient who received an allogeneic stem cell transplant from a related donor, was CMV-positive, and had no GVHD. Part of the T cell pool may stem from the graft donor. Both conserved end residues are part of each CDR3. The D gene is left open where the match is weak. Size tells how often a clone was seen (once, few, many) or the class of an expanded clone, and some rows leave it out.

>TRBV28|-|TRBJ2-1|-|17
TGTGCCAGCAGTTTCTCGGGACTCTCTGTGACCTACAATGAGCAGTTCTTC
CASSFSGLSVTYNEQFF
>TRBV4-2|-|TRBJ2-1|TRBD2|16
TGTGCCAGCAGCCCCCGCGGGACTAGCGGCTCTTGGGAGCAGTTCTTC
CASSPRGTSGSWEQFF
>TRBV28|few|TRBJ2-5|-|13
TGTGCCAGCAGCAACAGGGTTGAGAAGACCCAGTACTTC
CASSNRVEKTQYF
>TRBV11-1|few|TRBJ1-2|-|13
TGTGCCAGCAGCCGCGACAGATTCTATGGCTACACCTTC
CASSRDRFYGYTF
>TRBV5-1|few|TRBJ2-7|-|14
TGCGCCAGCAGCCAAATTGACAGAACCTACGAGCAGTACTTC
CASSQIDRTYEQYF
>TRBV20-1|few|TRBJ1-2|-|11
TGCAGTGCTAGGGGCGGGTATGGCTACACCTTC
CSARGGYGYTF
>TRBV19|few|TRBJ1-1|TRBD1|12
TGTGCCAGTACCCAGGGGGGCCCGGCCGCTTTCTTT
CASTQGGPAAFF
>TRBV12-5|few|TRBJ2-7|TRBD1|16
TGTGCTAGTGGTTTGGGTCCCGGGACAGGACAGACGGAGCAGTACTTC
CASGLGPGTGQTEQYF
>TRBV5-4|-|TRBJ2-7|-|16
TGTGCCAGCAGGCCCCGGTTGGGGGGGCCGTTCAACGAGCAGTACTTC
CASRPRLGGPFNEQYF
>TRBV2|-|TRBJ2-3|TRBD1|16
TGTGCCAGCAGGCCCTTAGGGGGCGTGGGCCCAGATACGCAGTATTTT
CASRPLGGVGPDTQYF
>TRBV7-2|-|TRBJ2-7|TRBD2|14
TGTGCCAGCAGCCCCTGGGTTGCGGGAGGCGAGCAGTACTTC
CASSPWVAGGEQYF
>TRBV5-1|few|TRBJ1-6|-|16
TGCGCCAGCAGCTACGCAGAAAGCTCCTATAATTCACCCCTCCACTTT
CASSYAESSYNSPLHF
>TRBV19|-|TRBJ2-1|TRBD1|14
TGTGCCAGTAGTATGTCCGTGGGGACAGGGGTGGAGTTCTTC
CASSMSVGTGVEFF
>TRBV10-3|few|TRBJ2-2|-|18
TGTGCCATCAGTGATTCAGACAGCGACGAGGACCTCACCGGGGAGCTGTTTTTT
CAISDSDSDEDLTGELFF
>TRBV10-3|-|TRBJ1-1|-|13
TGTGCCATCAGTGAATGGGGCTACACTGAAGCTTTCTTT
CAISEWGYTEAFF
>TRBV6-5|few|TRBJ2-7|-|14
TGTGCCAGCAGTTACTCAGCGGCCTTAGGCGAGCAGTACTTC
CASSYSAALGEQYF
>TRBV2|-|TRBJ1-1|-|15
TGTGCCAGCAGTCCTGAACCCCCTATGAACACTGAAGCTTTCTTT
CASSPEPPMNTEAFF
>TRBV28|few|TRBJ1-5|TRBD1|14
TGTGCCAGCAGACTGGACAGGGGGCTTCAGCCCCAGCATTTT
CASRLDRGLQPQHF
>TRBV10-3|few|TRBJ1-5|TRBD1|14
TGTGCCATCAGCGGGACAGGGGGCAATCAGCCCCAGCATTTT
CAISGTGGNQPQHF
>TRBV27|-|TRBJ2-7|TRBD1|13
TGTACCAGCAGAATGACAGGGGGCTACGAGCAGTACTTC
CTSRMTGGYEQYF
>TRBV4-3|-|TRBJ2-7|TRBD2|15
TGCGCCAGCAGCCAAGGCCTAGCGGGGCCATACGAGCAGTACTTC
CASSQGLAGPYEQYF